This is a list of T cell receptor beta chains from one sample in a study of PD-L1 blockade in urothelial cancer. The protocol was immunoSEQ multiplex PCR, while the TCRdb copy is restricted to in-frame clones and leaves out a portion. The repertoire has some 120,000 clones, around 84% of them found once; the top ten carry about 2.9%. Specimen: PBMCs, collected around atezolizumab (anti-PD-L1) treatment. The receptor source for this set is a man aged 45-65 years with urothelial cancer. The CDR3 runs from the conserved cysteine through the conserved F or W. A D gene is named only where the DNA matches it firmly. The listing skips clone size in some rows; elsewhere it reads once, few, many or a size class.

abundance	v_gene	d_gene	j_gene	CDR3aa	CDR3nt
-	TRBV10-1	-	TRBJ2-7	CASSESRGGEQYF	TGCGCCAGCAGTGAGTCGAGGGGGGGCGAGCAGTACTTC
-	TRBV10-3	-	TRBJ2-2	CAISVGTTNTGELFF	TGTGCCATCAGTGTAGGGACAACCAACACCGGGGAGCTGTTTTTT
many	TRBV11-2	TRBD1	TRBJ2-5	CASSLGTGGEETQYF	TGTGCCAGCAGCTTAGGGACAGGGGGCGAAGAGACCCAGTACTTC
few	TRBV7-9	-	TRBJ1-3	CASSLSGTGNTIYF	TGTGCCAGCAGCTTATCAGGGACTGGAAACACCATATATTTT
-	TRBV7-2	-	TRBJ2-3	CASSLAQGGGTDTQYF	TGTGCCAGCAGCTTAGCGCAGGGGGGAGGCACAGATACGCAGTATTTT
-	TRBV7-9	-	TRBJ2-1	CASSSTGTQYNEQFF	TGTGCCAGCAGCTCCACCGGGACACAGTACAATGAGCAGTTCTTC
once	TRBV5-1	TRBD1	TRBJ1-6	CASSLETGYNSPLHF	TGCGCCAGCAGCTTGGAGACAGGGTATAATTCACCCCTCCACTTT
-	TRBV11-1	-	TRBJ2-5	CASSLGQVSEETQYF	TGTGCCAGCAGCTTAGGTCAGGTATCGGAAGAGACCCAGTACTTC
-	TRBV12-2	-	TRBJ2-3	CASRLAVGCGYTQYF	TGTGCAAGTCGCTTAGCGGTGGGCTGTGGTTATACGCAGTATTTT
once	TRBV7-2	-	TRBJ2-7	CASSLGRVYEQYF	TGTGCCAGCAGCTTAGGGCGGGTCTACGAGCAGTACTTC
-	TRBV28	TRBD1	TRBJ2-7	CASSLSGQGAGEQYF	TGTGCCAGCAGTTTGTCGGGACAGGGGGCAGGTGAGCAGTACTTC
-	TRBV6-5	-	TRBJ1-5	CASRSLAESNQPQHF	TGTGCCAGCAGGAGCCTGGCGGAGTCCAATCAGCCCCAGCATTTT
-	TRBV4-1	-	TRBJ2-2	CASRRRESLSGELFF	TGCGCCAGCAGGAGACGGGAGAGCCTTAGTGGGGAGCTGTTTTTT
-	TRBV20-1	-	TRBJ2-1	CSAGIAEQFF	TGCAGTGCAGGCATAGCCGAGCAGTTCTTC
-	TRBV7-6	-	TRBJ1-1	CASSLQRYTEAFF	TGTGCCAGCAGCTTACAGCGATACACTGAAGCTTTCTTT
-	TRBV29-1	TRBD1	TRBJ2-7	CSVGGQGYEQYF	TGCAGCGTTGGGGGACAGGGGTACGAGCAGTACTTC
-	TRBV5-6	TRBD1	TRBJ2-3	CASSLQGRTDTQYF	TGTGCCAGCAGCTTACAGGGGAGAACAGATACGCAGTATTTT
few	TRBV14	-	TRBJ1-4	CASSPQWGTNEKLFF	TGTGCCAGCAGCCCCCAGTGGGGCACTAATGAAAAACTGTTTTTT
few	TRBV11-1	TRBD1	TRBJ1-6	CASSLGTGKNSPLHF	TGTGCCAGCAGCTTAGGGACAGGGAAAAATTCACCCCTCCACTTT
-	TRBV5-1	-	TRBJ2-7	CASSPRTSGLSYEQYF	TGCGCCAGCAGCCCACGGACAAGCGGGCTCTCCTACGAGCAGTACTTC
-	TRBV19	-	TRBJ2-7	CASAFGDKRSREQYF	TGTGCCAGCGCATTTGGGGACAAAAGGTCGCGCGAGCAGTACTTC
few	TRBV10-2	TRBD1	TRBJ1-2	CASSTGDRGYTF	TGCGCCAGTTCGACAGGGGATCGTGGCTACACCTTC
-	TRBV5-1	TRBD2	TRBJ2-1	CASSFSGTSGTHEQFF	TGCGCCAGCAGCTTTTCCGGGACTAGCGGGACCCATGAGCAGTTCTTC
-	TRBV27	TRBD2	TRBJ2-7	CASNPKGLAGGREQYF	TGTGCCAGCAATCCCAAGGGACTAGCGGGAGGAAGGGAGCAGTACTTC
-	TRBV9	-	TRBJ2-7	CASSPGGAEYFYEQYF	TGTGCCAGCAGCCCCGGAGGCGCGGAGTACTTCTACGAGCAGTACTTC
-	TRBV19	TRBD2	TRBJ2-1	CASSRGLAGEVGYNEQFF	TGTGCCAGTAGTCGGGGACTAGCGGGAGAGGTGGGTTACAATGAGCAGTTCTTC
-	TRBV5-4	TRBD2	TRBJ2-7	CASSPNSGRAFDEQYF	TGTGCCAGCAGCCCAAATAGCGGGAGGGCCTTCGACGAGCAGTACTTC
-	TRBV7-9	TRBD2	TRBJ2-3	CASSLLAGGPDTQYF	TGTGCCAGCAGCCTCCTTGCGGGAGGGCCGGATACGCAGTATTTT
-	TRBV6-5	-	TRBJ2-7	CASSTGLYEQYF	TGTGCCAGCAGTACGGGACTCTACGAGCAGTACTTC
many	TRBV28	-	TRBJ2-7	CASSPLPPLEQYF	TGTGCCAGCAGTCCCCTTCCCCCTCTCGAGCAGTACTTC
-	TRBV27	TRBD1	TRBJ2-4	CASSGLDRGDSIQYF	TGTGCCAGCAGTGGCTTGGACAGGGGTGATTCTATTCAGTACTTC
-	TRBV13	TRBD1	TRBJ1-5	CASSSRQGPQHF	TGTGCCAGCAGCTCCCGACAGGGCCCCCAGCATTTT
-	TRBV25-1	-	TRBJ2-5	CASSVEKTQYF	TGTGCCAGCAGTGTAGAGAAGACCCAGTACTTC
-	TRBV7-6	-	TRBJ1-1	CASSFNRGGHTEAFF	TGTGCCAGCAGCTTTAATAGGGGGGGCCACACTGAAGCTTTCTTT
-	TRBV19	TRBD2	TRBJ2-1	CASSKLANSYNEQFF	TGTGCCAGTAGTAAACTAGCGAATTCCTACAATGAGCAGTTCTTC
-	TRBV2	-	TRBJ1-2	CASSGGPAYGYTF	TGTGCCAGCAGTGGAGGTCCAGCCTATGGCTACACCTTC
-	TRBV2	-	TRBJ1-4	CASSVGQGFEKLFF	TGTGCCAGCAGTGTTGGGCAGGGTTTCGAAAAACTGTTTTTT
-	TRBV7-2	-	TRBJ1-1	CASSPDRLNTEAFF	TGTGCCAGCAGCCCGGACAGACTGAACACTGAAGCTTTCTTT
-	TRBV7-9	TRBD1	TRBJ2-5	CASSPWDRGGTQYF	TGTGCCAGCAGCCCTTGGGACAGGGGGGGGACCCAGTACTTC